Described below is a single T cell receptor beta chain sequence and its context. Antigen unknown. This sample stems from a study of T cell clones after liver transplantation. Study overall: As an antigen-independent comparator, third-party-reactive TCRbeta sequences came from pre-transplant mixed lymphocyte reactions. Standard immunosuppression, with no induction, continued until 12-24 months after transplant. Study-wide findings and caveats: A significant post-transplant drop in circulating graft-donor-reactive CD4 TCRbeta sequences occurred in most of the 8 subjects. Graft donor-reactive T cells may have migrated into the graft rather than being deleted.

Profiled with immunoSEQ multiplex PCR; TCRdb holds only in-frame clones, not every one. The sample records approximately 19,000 clones, 80% being singletons. Trimming removed 2 bases from V and 7 bases from J, with 6 bases in between. The CDR3 consists of 11 residues. Germline V gene lookup returns CDR1 SGHDT and CDR2 YYEEEE. The input for sequencing was CD8+ T cells from blood, taken less than 50 months after liver transplant. The clonotype was recovered from a human patient who received a liver transplant. These T cells may partly come from the graft donor. The rearrangement links TRBV5-6 to TRBJ1-2; D gene uncertain. Here the CDR3 reads CASSFGPGYTF. The CDR3 coding sequence is TGTGCCAGCAGCTTTGGACCTGGCTACACCTTC. Filled out from reference TRBV5-6 and TRBJ1-2, the complete variable domain reads DAGVTQSPTHLIKTRGQQVTLRCSPKSGHDTVSWYQQALGQGPQFIFQYYEEEERQRGNFPDRFSGHQFPNYSSELNVNALLLGDSALYLCASSFGPGYTFGSGTRLTVV.